This is a list of T cell receptor beta chains from one sample in a study of shared clonotypes between healthy human individuals. The assay was immunoSEQ multiplex PCR, and TCRdb's table has in-frame clones only and misses some. The sample lists about 730,000 clones; around 77% were seen once. The sample consisted of memory CD4+ T cells sorted from blood. The receptors derive from a woman aged 30 to 39 in good health. Both conserved end residues are part of each CDR3. Clone size appears in some rows only: once, few, many, or a class for an expanded clone.

TRBV9	NA	TRBJ2-5	CASSVVSSQETQYF
TRBV7-2	NA	TRBJ2-3	CASSSRGSDTQYF
TRBV11-3	NA	TRBJ2-5	CASSLSRWGAEAQETQYF
TRBV12-5	NA	TRBJ1-1	CASGLVLTGGMNTEAFF
TRBV7-9	many	TRBJ1-4	CASSPYRGGNEKLFF
TRBV6-5	NA	TRBJ1-2	CASKERNGYTF
TRBV19	few	TRBJ2-1	CASRGGNSYNEQFF
TRBV5-1	many	TRBJ2-2	CASSPGTGGTGELFF
TRBV6-6	NA	TRBJ1-1	CASKRQGNTEAFF
TRBV6-5	once	TRBJ2-7	CASSYSGRGGNEQYF
TRBV19	once	TRBJ2-2	CASSWPGLAGELFF
TRBV18	NA	TRBJ2-7	CASSPRPGSEEQYF
TRBV5-1	NA	TRBJ2-7	CASSLSSSSYEQYF
TRBV7-2	NA	TRBJ1-3	CASSFSGWGAGNTIYF
TRBV5-4	few	TRBJ2-5	CASSPGQGSETQYF
TRBV10-1	few	TRBJ1-2	CASSESLGYGYTF
TRBV5-1	many	TRBJ1-4	CASSLGQVRNEKLFF
TRBV30	few	TRBJ1-1	CAWSVRGPNWDTEAFF
TRBV27	NA	TRBJ2-7	CASRDRASSYEQYF
TRBV28	NA	TRBJ2-3	CASTQRWEGDTQYF
TRBV5-1	NA	TRBJ2-6	CASSSNPGSGANVLTF
TRBV2	NA	TRBJ2-1	CASIKAGGAYNEQFF
TRBV7-9	NA	TRBJ1-2	CASGLPGPGYTF